The 4 T cell receptor beta chains below all came from one sample that was sequenced in a study of breast tumors, draining lymph nodes, adjacent tissues. MiXCR was run by TCRdb on the multiplex PCR reads, yielding one entry per CDR3 protein. The sample contains around 15,000 distinct CDR3 sequences, less than 65% of which appear only once. Sequencing was performed on tumor-adjacent breast tissue. These receptors came from a female donor with breast cancer. Some clones in this sample may be carry-over from other donors' samples.

The rearrangement joins TRBV9 to TRBJ2-1; D is uncertain. Trimming removed 2 bases at V and 0 bases at J, with 12 bases between. Germline V gives CDR1 SGDLS, CDR2 YYNGEE. The CDR3 extends over 16 amino acids. For the CDR3, the DNA is TGTGCCAGCAGCGTTGATGGGCCAAGCTCCTACAATGAGCAGTTCTTC. Translation gives CASSVDGPSSYNEQFF.

This clonotype occurred a few times. This chain joins TRBV14 and TRBJ2-3; 9 bases are shared with TRBD1. CDR3 length: 14 residues. V lost 4 bases and J lost 3; bases outside the gene matches: 2. Germline V lookup: CDR1 SGHDN, CDR2 FVKESK. The CDR3 DNA follows: TGTGCCAGCAGCCCGACAGGGGGGACAGATACGCAGTATTTT. The encoded protein is CASSPTGGTDTQYF.

The count of this clonotype is one. The rearrangement joins TRBV20-1 to TRBJ1-2; 9 bases are a match to TRBD1. The junction had 9 bases not matched to a gene; V was cut back by 5 bases and J by 5 bases. In germline, CDR1 is DFQATT, CDR2 SNEGSKA (reference sequence). This CDR3 is built from 14 residues. The CDR3 region is CSAVSGTGSYGYTF. CDR3 bases: TGCAGTGCTGTATCCGGGACAGGGTCGTATGGCTACACCTTC.

This clonotype occurred once. The DNA for the CDR3 is TGCGCCAGCAGCCCGGCCGGGGGCTTCTACGAGCAGTACTTC. Its protein product is CASSPAGGFYEQYF. The chain has TRBV5-1 and TRBJ2-7; the D call may be TRBD1 or TRBD2 (6 bases each). The CDR3 runs 14 residues. With 4 bases removed from V and 3 bases from J, the gap between germline ends came to 14 bases. Germline V gene sequence: CDR1 SGHRS, CDR2 YFSETQ.